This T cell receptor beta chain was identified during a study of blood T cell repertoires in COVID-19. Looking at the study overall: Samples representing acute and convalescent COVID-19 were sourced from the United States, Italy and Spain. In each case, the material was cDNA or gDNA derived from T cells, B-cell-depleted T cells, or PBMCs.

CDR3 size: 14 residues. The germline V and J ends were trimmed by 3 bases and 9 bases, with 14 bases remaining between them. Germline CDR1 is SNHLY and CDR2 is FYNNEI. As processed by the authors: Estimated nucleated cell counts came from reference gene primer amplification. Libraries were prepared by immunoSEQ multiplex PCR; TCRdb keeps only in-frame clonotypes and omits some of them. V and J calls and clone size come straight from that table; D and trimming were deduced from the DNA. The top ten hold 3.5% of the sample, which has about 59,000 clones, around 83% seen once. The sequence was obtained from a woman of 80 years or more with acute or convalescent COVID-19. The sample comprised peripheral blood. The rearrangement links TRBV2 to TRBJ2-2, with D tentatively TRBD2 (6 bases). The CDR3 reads CASSEPGSGWELFF. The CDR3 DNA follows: TGTGCCAGCAGTGAGCCCGGGAGTGGGTGGGAGCTGTTTTTT.